This T cell receptor beta chain was recorded in a study of blood T cell repertoires in COVID-19. Turning to the study itself: Samples taken during acute and convalescent COVID-19 were collected in the United States, Italy and Spain. PBMCs, B-cell-depleted T cells, or T cells were the source of the cDNA or gDNA that made up the material.

How the authors handled the data: From reference gene primer amplification, estimates of nucleated cell counts were derived. TCRdb's copy holds only in-frame clones and misses some; the assay was immunoSEQ multiplex PCR. The D gene and trimming were derived from the DNA, and the V and J assignments and clone size from that table. The table has approximately 530,000 clones, less than 90% seen once. Trimming removed 4 bases at V and 7 bases at J, with 14 bases between. CDR1 and CDR2 (germline): SGHRS, YFSETQ. The CDR3 is 13 residues long. Material for sequencing was peripheral blood. This receptor was identified in a woman aged 45-65 years with COVID-19, enrolled during active disease. V is TRBV5-1 and J is TRBJ1-2; possibly TRBD1 for D (6 bases). In DNA form, the CDR3 reads TGCGCCAGCAGCCCCCAAGGGGGTAGTGGCTACACCTTC. Translated, it gives CASSPQGGSGYTF. Looking up the rest from reference TRBV5-1 and TRBJ1-2 gives the full variable domain: KAGVTQTPRYLIKTRGQQVTLSCSPISGHRSVSWYQQTPGQGLQFLFEYFSETQRNKGNFPGRFSGRQFSNSRSEMNVSTLELGDSALYLCASSPQGGSGYTFGSGTRLTVV.